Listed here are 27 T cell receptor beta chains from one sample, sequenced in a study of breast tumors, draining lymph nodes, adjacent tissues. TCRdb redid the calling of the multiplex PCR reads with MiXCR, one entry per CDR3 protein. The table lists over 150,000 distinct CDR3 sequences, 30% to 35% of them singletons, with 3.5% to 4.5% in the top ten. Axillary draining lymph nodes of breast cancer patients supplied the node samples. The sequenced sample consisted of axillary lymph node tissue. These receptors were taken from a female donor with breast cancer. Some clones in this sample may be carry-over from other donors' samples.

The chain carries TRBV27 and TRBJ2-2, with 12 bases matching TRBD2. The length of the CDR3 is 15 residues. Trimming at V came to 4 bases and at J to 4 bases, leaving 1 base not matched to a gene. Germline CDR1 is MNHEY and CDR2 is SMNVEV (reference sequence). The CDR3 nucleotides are TGTGCCAGCAGTTCGACTAGCGGGGGCACCGGGGAGCTGTTTTTT. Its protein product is CASSSTSGGTGELFF.

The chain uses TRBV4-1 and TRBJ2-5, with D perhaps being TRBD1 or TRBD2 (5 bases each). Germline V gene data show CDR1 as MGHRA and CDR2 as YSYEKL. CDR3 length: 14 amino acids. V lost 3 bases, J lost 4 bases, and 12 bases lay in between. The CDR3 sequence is CASSQRQRAETQYF. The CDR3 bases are TGCGCCAGCAGCCAGAGACAGAGGGCAGAGACCCAGTACTTC.

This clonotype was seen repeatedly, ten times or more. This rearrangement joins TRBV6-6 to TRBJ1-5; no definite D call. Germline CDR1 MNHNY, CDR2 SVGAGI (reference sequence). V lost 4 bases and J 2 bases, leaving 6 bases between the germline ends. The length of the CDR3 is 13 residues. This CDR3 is CASSWQGNQPQHF. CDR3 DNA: TGTGCCAGCAGTTGGCAGGGCAATCAGCCCCAGCATTTT.

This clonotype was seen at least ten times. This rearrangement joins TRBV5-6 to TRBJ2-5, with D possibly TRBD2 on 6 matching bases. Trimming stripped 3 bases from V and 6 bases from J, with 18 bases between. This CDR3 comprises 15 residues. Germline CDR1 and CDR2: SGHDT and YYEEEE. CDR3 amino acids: CASSSVYTGGKTQYF. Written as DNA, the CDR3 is TGTGCCAGCAGCTCGGTTTACACGGGCGGGAAGACCCAGTACTTC.

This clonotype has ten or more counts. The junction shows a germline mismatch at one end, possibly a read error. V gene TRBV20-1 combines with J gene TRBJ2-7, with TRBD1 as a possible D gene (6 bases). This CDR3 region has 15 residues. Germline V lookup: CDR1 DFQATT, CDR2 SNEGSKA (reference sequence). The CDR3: CSAGDPGVGFYEQYF. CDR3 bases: TGCAGTGCTGGAGACCCAGGGGTGGGTTTCTACGAGCAGTACTTC.

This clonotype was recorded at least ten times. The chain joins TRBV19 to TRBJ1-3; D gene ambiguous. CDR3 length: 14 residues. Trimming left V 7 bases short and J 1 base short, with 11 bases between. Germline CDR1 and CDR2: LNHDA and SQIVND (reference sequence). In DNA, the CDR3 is TGTGCCAGTACGGTTAGGTATTCTGGAAACACCATATATTTT. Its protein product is CASTVRYSGNTIYF.

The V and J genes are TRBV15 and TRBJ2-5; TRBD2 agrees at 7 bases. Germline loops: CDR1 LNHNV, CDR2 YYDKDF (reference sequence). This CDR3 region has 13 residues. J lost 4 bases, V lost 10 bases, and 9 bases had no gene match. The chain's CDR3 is CAKVGGGGETQYF. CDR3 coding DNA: TGTGCCAAAGTGGGGGGGGGTGGAGAGACCCAGTACTTC.

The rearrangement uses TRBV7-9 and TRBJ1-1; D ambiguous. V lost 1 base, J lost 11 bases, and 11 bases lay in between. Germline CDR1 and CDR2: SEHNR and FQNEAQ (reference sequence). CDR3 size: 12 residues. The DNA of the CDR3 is TGTGCCAGCAGCTTAGAGGAGGGCCCGGCTTTCTTT. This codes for CASSLEEGPAFF.

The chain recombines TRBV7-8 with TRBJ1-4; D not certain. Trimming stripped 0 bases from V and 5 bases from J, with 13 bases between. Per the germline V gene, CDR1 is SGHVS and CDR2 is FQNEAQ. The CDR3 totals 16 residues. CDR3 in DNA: TGTGCCAGCAGCTTAGCGGTAGAAGTCTACAATGAAAAACTGTTTTTT. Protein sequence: CASSLAVEVYNEKLFF.

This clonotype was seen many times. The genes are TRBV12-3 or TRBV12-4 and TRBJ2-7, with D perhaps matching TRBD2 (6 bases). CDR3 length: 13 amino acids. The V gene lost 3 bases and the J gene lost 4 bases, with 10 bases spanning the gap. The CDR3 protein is CASSLWGEYEQYF. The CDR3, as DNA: TGTGCCAGCAGTTTGTGGGGGGAGTACGAGCAGTACTTC.

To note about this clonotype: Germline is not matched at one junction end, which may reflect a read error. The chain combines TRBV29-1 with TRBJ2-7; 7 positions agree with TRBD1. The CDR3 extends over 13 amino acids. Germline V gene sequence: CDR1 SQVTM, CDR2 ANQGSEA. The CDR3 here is CSVEEGGSYGQYF. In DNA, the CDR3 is TGCAGCGTTGAAGAAGGGGGCTCCTACGGGCAGTACTTC.

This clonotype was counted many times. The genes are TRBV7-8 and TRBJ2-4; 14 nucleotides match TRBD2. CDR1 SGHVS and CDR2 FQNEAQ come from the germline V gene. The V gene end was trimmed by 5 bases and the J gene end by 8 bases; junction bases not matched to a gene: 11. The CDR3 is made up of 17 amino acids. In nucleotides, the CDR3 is TGTGCCAGCAGCCCGTGGGAGGGGACTAGCGGGAGCCACATTCAGTACTTC. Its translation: CASSPWEGTSGSHIQYF.

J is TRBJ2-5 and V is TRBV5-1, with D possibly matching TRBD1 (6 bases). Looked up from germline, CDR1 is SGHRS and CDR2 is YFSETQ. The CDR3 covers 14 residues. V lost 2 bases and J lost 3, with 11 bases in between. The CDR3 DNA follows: TGCGCCAGCAGCTTTCTCGGACAGAAAGAGACCCAGTACTTC. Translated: CASSFLGQKETQYF.

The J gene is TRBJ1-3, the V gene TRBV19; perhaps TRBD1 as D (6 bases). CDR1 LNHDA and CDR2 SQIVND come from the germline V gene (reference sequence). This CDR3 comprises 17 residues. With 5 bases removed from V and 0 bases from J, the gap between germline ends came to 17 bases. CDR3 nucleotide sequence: TGTGCCAGTAGTTCCACCTCTGGACAGTACTCTGGAAACACCATATATTTT. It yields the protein CASSSTSGQYSGNTIYF. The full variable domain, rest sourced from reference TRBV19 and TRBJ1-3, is DGGITQSPKYLFRKEGQNVTLSCEQNLNHDAMYWYRQDPGQGLRLIYYSQIVNDFQKGDIAEGYSVSREKKESFPLTVTSAQKNPTAFYLCASSSTSGQYSGNTIYFGEGSWLTVV.

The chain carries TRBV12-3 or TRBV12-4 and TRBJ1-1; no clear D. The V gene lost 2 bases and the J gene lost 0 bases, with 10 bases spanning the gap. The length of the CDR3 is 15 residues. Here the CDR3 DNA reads TGTGCCAGCAGTTTAAAGTGGGTGCTGAACACTGAAGCTTTCTTT. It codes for CASSLKWVLNTEAFF.

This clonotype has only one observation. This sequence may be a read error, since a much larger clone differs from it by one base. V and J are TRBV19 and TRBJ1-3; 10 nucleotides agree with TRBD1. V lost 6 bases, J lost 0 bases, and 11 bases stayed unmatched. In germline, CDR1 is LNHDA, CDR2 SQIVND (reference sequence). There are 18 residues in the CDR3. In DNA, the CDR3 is TGTGCCAGTAGGAAAGAGGGACAGGGGATAAACTCTGGAAACACCATATATTTT. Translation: CASRKEGQGINSGNTIYF.

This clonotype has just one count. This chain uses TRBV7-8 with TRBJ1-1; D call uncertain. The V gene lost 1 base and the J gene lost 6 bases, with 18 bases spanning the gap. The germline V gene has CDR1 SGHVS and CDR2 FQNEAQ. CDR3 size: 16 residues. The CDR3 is CASSLGTGPLRAEAFF. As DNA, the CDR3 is TGTGCCAGCAGCTTAGGGACCGGGCCCCTTCGCGCTGAAGCTTTCTTT. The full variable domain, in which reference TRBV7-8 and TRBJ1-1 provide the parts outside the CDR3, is GAGVSQSPRYKVAKRGQDVALRCDPISGHVSLFWYQQALGQGPEFLTYFQNEAQLDKSGLPSDRFFAERPEGSVSTLKIQRTQQEDSAVYLCASSLGTGPLRAEAFFGQGTRLTVV.

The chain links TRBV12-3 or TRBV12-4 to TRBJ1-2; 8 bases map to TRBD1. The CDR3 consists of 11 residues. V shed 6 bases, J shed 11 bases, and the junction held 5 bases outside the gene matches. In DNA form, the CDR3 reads TGTGCCAGCAGGCGAGGACAGGGTTACACCTTC. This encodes CASRRGQGYTF.

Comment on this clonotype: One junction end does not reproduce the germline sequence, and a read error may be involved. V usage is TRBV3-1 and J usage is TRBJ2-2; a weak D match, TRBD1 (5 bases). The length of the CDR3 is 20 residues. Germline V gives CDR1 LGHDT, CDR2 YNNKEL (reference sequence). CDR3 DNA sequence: TGTGCCAGCAGACAAGATCCCCGATGGACACTCACCAGGAACACCGGGGAGCTGTTTTTT. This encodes CASRQDPRWTLTRNTGELFF.

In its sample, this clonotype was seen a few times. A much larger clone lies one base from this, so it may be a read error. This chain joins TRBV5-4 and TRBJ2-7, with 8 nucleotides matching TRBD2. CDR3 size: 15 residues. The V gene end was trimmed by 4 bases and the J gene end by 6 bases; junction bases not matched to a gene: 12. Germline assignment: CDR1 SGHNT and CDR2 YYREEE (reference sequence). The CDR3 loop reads CASSPSTTGRVEQYF. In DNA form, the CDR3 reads TGTGCCAGCAGCCCTTCCACTACCGGGAGGGTCGAGCAGTACTTC.

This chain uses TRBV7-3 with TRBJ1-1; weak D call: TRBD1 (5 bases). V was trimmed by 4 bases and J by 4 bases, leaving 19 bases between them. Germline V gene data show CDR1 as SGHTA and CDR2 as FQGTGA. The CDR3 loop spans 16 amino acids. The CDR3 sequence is CASSSFDSRQTTEAFF. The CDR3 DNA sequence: TGTGCCAGCAGCTCCTTCGACAGTCGTCAGACCACTGAAGCTTTCTTT.

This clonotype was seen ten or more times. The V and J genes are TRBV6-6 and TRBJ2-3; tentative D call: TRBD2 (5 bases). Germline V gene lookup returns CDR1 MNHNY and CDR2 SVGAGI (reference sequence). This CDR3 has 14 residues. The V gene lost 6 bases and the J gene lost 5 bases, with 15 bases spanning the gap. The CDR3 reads CASSTRGAGDTQYF. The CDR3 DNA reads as TGTGCCAGCAGCACCCGGGGTGCGGGAGATACGCAGTATTTT.

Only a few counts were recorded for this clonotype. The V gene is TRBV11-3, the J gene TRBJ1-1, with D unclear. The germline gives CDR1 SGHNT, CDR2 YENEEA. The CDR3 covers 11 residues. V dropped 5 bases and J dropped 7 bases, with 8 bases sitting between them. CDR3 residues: CASSRQYEAFF. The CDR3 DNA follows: TGTGCCAGCAGCCGTCAGTATGAAGCTTTCTTT.

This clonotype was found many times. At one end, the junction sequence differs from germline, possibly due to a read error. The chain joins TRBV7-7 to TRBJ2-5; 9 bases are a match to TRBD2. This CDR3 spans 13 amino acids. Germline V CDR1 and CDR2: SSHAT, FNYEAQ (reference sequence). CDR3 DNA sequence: TGTGCTAGCAGCTTAGCGGGGGTTGAGACCCAGTACTTC. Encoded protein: CASSLAGVETQYF.

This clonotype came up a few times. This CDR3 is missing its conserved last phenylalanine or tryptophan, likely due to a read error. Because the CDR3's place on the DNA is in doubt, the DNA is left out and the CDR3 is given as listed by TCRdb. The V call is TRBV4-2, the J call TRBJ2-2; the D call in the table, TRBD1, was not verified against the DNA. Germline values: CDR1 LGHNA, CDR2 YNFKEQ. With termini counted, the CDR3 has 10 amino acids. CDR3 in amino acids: CASHGSQGAI.

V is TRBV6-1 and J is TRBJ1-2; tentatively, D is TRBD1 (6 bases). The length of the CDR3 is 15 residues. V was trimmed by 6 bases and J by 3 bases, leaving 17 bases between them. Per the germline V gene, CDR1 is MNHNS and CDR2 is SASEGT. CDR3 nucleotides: TGTGCCAGCAGACCCACAAGGGGGTTGGACTATGGCTACACCTTC. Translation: CASRPTRGLDYGYTF.

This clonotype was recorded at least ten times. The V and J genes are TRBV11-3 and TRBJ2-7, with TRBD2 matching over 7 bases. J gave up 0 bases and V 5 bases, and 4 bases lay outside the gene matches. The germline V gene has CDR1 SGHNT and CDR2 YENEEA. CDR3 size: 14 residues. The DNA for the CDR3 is TGTGCCAGCAGCCCTAGCGGTAGCTCCTACGAGCAGTACTTC. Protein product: CASSPSGSSYEQYF.